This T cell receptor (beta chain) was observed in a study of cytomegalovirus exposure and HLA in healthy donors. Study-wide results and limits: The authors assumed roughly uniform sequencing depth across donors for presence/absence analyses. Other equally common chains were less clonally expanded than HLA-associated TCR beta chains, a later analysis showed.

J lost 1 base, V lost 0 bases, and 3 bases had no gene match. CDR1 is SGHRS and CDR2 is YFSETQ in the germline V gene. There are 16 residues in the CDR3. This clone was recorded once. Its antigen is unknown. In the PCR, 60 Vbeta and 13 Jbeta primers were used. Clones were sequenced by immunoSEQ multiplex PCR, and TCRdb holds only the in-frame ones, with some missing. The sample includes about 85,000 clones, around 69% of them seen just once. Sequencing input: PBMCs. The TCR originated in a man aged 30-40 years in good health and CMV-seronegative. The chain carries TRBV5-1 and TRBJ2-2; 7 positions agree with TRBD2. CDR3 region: CASSLAVAGNTGELFF. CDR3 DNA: TGCGCCAGCAGCTTGGCGGTAGCGGGGAACACCGGGGAGCTGTTTTTT.